This T cell receptor beta chain came from a study of beta chain features in type 1 diabetes (dated 2018 in TCRdb). About the investigation overall: Mean age, gender distribution, total cell number and subset yield were not different between patients and healthy donors. Whereas all 30 or so donors provided naive and central memory subsets, regulatory and stem cell-like memory subsets were isolated from just 8 patients and roughly eight healthy donors. In the study, TCRB repertoires of sorted circulating CD4+ T cell subsets from recently diagnosed type 1 diabetes patients were compared with those of matched healthy donors. A total of roughly 98,000,000 sorted cells were examined across all samples, and RNA yield correlated strongly with the number of cells per subset. The paper as a whole reports these results and caveats: At VDJ recombination sites, type 1 diabetes patients had fewer insertions and more deleted nucleotides, which implies abnormalities in thymic rearrangement. In all four CD4+ subsets, TCRB CDR3 length was moderately but significantly shorter in type 1 diabetes patients. Because cDNA was sequenced instead of genomic DNA, activated cells with high expression could be over-represented, although the groups did not differ in activation or CD3 levels. Naive, central memory and regulatory TCRB repertoires appeared more similar among patients than among healthy donors. Shorter templates might be favored by PCR, yet because patient and control samples were amplified and corrected together, any such skew would affect both groups equally. Because the HLA sub-analyses included only small numbers of individuals, any influence of HLA type on TCRB rearrangement was left unresolved.

The CDR3, from cysteine to phenylalanine, totals 15 residues. Here the CDR3 DNA is all that survives: 45 bases in frame from base 1. Trimming takes 0 bases from V and 1 base from J, and the germline ends sit 10 bases apart. CDR1 and CDR2, looked up from the germline V gene, are KGHSH and LQKENI. From each donor, a single peripheral blood sample of around 120 mL on average was drawn into heparinised tubes. A BD FACSAria II and a panel including CD45RO, CCR7, CD25, CD127, CD95 and CD27 were used to sort naive, central memory, regulatory and stem cell-like memory CD4+ T cells. A purity above 95% was achieved for all sorted populations. Right away, PBMCs were isolated by Lymphoprep density gradient centrifugation and were stained directly, with no culture step. To minimize batch effects, samples were stained and sorted in pairs, one healthy donor with one patient per experiment. This clone has only one observation. Its antigen specificity is not known. No base quality values were provided; no much bigger clone lies one nucleotide off.

The entire amount of isolated RNA was reverse transcribed using the High Capacity cDNA Reverse Transcription Kit, so the sequenced TCRB transcripts were expressed ones. Deep immunoSEQ sequencing was performed on naive, central memory and regulatory T cell samples, with an average of about 4 million total reads per sample. After sorted cells were lysed in RLT buffer, RNA was extracted with DNase-treated RNeasy Micro or Mini kits, with the choice depending on cell number. To prevent cross-contamination, each cell subset was processed individually, whereas patient and healthy donor samples were processed jointly. The immunoSEQ multiplex PCR was used to amplify TCRB sequences from cDNA, generating 87-bp fragments that spanned the CDR3 region. The amplicons were sequenced using the Illumina HiSeq platform. Per the original workflow: PCR bias was corrected computationally using synthetic template baselines, and reads within Hamming distance 2 were collapsed, with unmergeable singletons discarded. Reads were aligned against IMGT so that V, D and J genes, CDR3 length and insertions or deletions at six rearrangement sites could be assigned. Within each subset, clonotype counts were normalized to sorted cell number, and only after that were true diversity and Gini coefficients computed with the tcR R package. Repertoire sharing was quantified using the overlap coefficient calculated on TCRB nucleotide sequences. Out-of-frame TCRB sequences from naive cells were analyzed to stand in for the pre-selection repertoire. TCRdb carries this immuneACCESS record with in-frame sequences only. Its versions omit some clonotypes, under half of them owing to an unresolved V gene in the studies checked, with the rest unexplained. The DNA was the basis for D and trimming; V, J and clone size are from that table. The sample profile shows some 700,000 clones; around 15% of them were found once. In total, the top ten clones hold less than 0.025% of the sample.

This clonotype originated in a man in his late teens or twenties with type 1 diabetes. The sequenced sample was naive CD4+ T cells from blood. Sample cell subset or site, as interpreted from the label and publication: true naive CD4+ T cells. In this chain, TRBV18 is recombined with TRBJ2-7; the D gene cannot be resolved reliably. The nucleotides are TGTGCCAGCTCACCACCCCAGAAAGCTTCCTACGAGCAGTACTTC. The encoded protein is CASSPPQKASYEQYF.